The 23 T cell receptor beta chains below were found in one sample sequenced in a study of shared clonotypes between healthy human individuals. Generated by immunoSEQ multiplex PCR, the TCRdb table keeps only in-frame clones and is missing some. The sample holds about 460,000 clones, approximately 71% seen once. Sequencing was performed on PBMCs. These receptors all come from a woman between 40 and 55 years old in good health. Some clones in this sample may be carry-over from other donors' samples.

V gene TRBV18 combines with J gene TRBJ1-4, with D perhaps TRBD1 (6 bases). The CDR3 loop spans 14 amino acids. CDR1 KGHSH and CDR2 LQKENI come from the germline V gene. V dropped 4 bases and J dropped 1 base, with 7 bases sitting between them. The CDR3 region has the DNA TGTGCCAGCTCACGGACAGTAACTAATGAAAAACTGTTTTTT. It translates to CASSRTVTNEKLFF.

The chain has TRBV7-3 and TRBJ2-1; 12 positions agree with TRBD2. Germline V gene lookup returns CDR1 SGHTA and CDR2 FQGTGA. This CDR3 spans 16 amino acids. J was trimmed by 7 bases and V by 3 bases; bases with no gene match: 7. The CDR3 spells CASSFPGTSGPNEQFF. The CDR3, as DNA: TGTGCCAGCAGCTTTCCCGGGACTAGCGGGCCTAATGAGCAGTTCTTC.

In the case of this clone: A read error is likely here: a far larger clone is one base away. This sequence joins TRBV28 and TRBJ2-7; the D is unclear. Looked up from germline, CDR1 is MDHEN and CDR2 is SYDVKM. This CDR3 is 14 amino acids long. The CDR3 is CASSLSQFRYEQHF. CDR3 bases: TGTGCCAGCAGTTTATCGCAGTTTCGATACGAGCAGCACTTC.

As regards this clone: This sequence may be a read error, since a much larger clone differs from it by one base. The sample contains more than one DNA sequence encoding this CDR3. The V gene is TRBV19, the J gene TRBJ2-2, with D unresolved. V shed 6 bases and J shed 6 bases, with 11 bases lying between them. The CDR3 contains 13 residues. Germline CDR1 LNHDA, CDR2 SQIVND (reference sequence). CDR3 DNA: TGTGCCAGTAGCATGGACGTTCCCGGGGAGCTGTTTTTT. As protein: CASSMDVPGELFF.

The genes are TRBV5-1 and TRBJ2-5; D not certain. Trimming pared 1 base from V and 2 bases from J, leaving 6 bases between. This CDR3 spans 13 amino acids. The germline gives CDR1 SGHRS, CDR2 YFSETQ. The CDR3 protein is CASSLRLQETQYF. The CDR3 nucleotides are TGCGCCAGCAGCTTGCGCTTGCAAGAGACCCAGTACTTC.

In regard to this clone: At one boundary the junction diverges from the germline segment, which might be a read error. This chain joins TRBV2 and TRBJ2-7; no clear D gene. CDR3 length: 13 residues. The germline V gene encodes CDR1 SNHLY and CDR2 FYNNEI. The CDR3 DNA is TGTGCCAGCAGGGAAGGTGGGAAATACGAGCAGCACTTC. Translated, it gives CASREGGKYEQHF.

This chain joins TRBV9 and TRBJ2-3; a possible D gene is TRBD2 (5 bases). Trimming took off 4 bases at V and 4 bases at J, with 13 bases between the two ends. The CDR3 is 14 amino acids. Looked up from germline, CDR1 is SGDLS and CDR2 is YYNGEE. This CDR3 reads CASSPDPGADTQYF. In DNA form, the CDR3 reads TGTGCCAGCAGCCCCGATCCCGGGGCAGATACGCAGTATTTT.

This clone was seen just once. The chain is built from TRBV6-6 and TRBJ1-5; a possible D gene is TRBD1 (6 bases). This CDR3 contains 13 residues. CDR1 MNHNY and CDR2 SVGAGI come from the germline V gene (reference sequence). V was clipped by 9 bases and J by 4 bases, with 13 bases between them. DNA for the CDR3: TGTGCCAGTCGTTCCCAGGGGAATCAGCCCCAGCATTTT. It encodes CASRSQGNQPQHF.

Comments on this clone: One base away lies a much larger clone, so this may be a sequencing read error. This chain links TRBV28 with TRBJ2-5; D perhaps matches TRBD2 (7 bases). The V and J ends lost 6 bases and 4 bases respectively, with 15 bases between them. Per the germline V gene, CDR1 is MDHEN and CDR2 is SYDVKM. The CDR3 runs to 14 residues. CDR3 amino acids: CASSRGAVAETQYF. Here the CDR3 DNA reads TGTGCCAGCAGCCGGGGGGCCGTGGCAGAGACCCAGTACTTC.

V usage is TRBV18 and J usage is TRBJ2-5, with D perhaps assigned TRBD1 or TRBD2 (5 bases each). V was shortened by 6 bases and J by 1 base, with 15 bases between the two germline ends. There are 15 residues in the CDR3. Per the germline V gene, CDR1 is KGHSH and CDR2 is LQKENI. The DNA for the CDR3 is TGTGCCAGCTCCCCAACTGGGACGCTCCAAGAGACCCAGTACTTC. Translation: CASSPTGTLQETQYF.

The rearrangement uses TRBV30 and TRBJ1-3; TRBD1 matches at 10 bases. V gave up 1 base and J gave up 3 bases; unmatched junction bases: 0. Germline CDR1 reads GTSNPN; CDR2 reads SVGIG (reference sequence). The CDR3 has 14 amino acids. The CDR3 nucleotides are TGTGCCTGGAGTGGGACAGGGGGTGGAAACACCATATATTTT. This encodes CAWSGTGGGNTIYF. Drawing the rest from reference TRBV30 and TRBJ1-3, the complete variable domain is SQTIHQWPATLVQPVGSPLSLECTVEGTSNPNLYWYRQAAGRGLQLLFYSVGIGQISSEVPQNLSASRPQDRQFILSSKKLLLSDSGFYLCAWSGTGGGNTIYFGEGSWLTVV.

The genes are TRBV5-1 and TRBJ1-2, with 10 bases aligning to TRBD1. The germline CDR1 and CDR2 sequences are SGHRS and YFSETQ. With 0 bases clipped from V and 8 bases from J, the junction kept 10 bases outside the gene matches. CDR3 length: 16 residues. As DNA, the CDR3 is TGCGCCAGCAGCTTGGGACAGGGGGCCAGGGTTAGCGGCTACACCTTC. Translation gives CASSLGQGARVSGYTF.

The CDR3 spells CASGPRLQVEFF. CDR3 bases: TGTGCCAGCGGGCCCCGCCTCCAGGTTGAGTTCTTC. V is TRBV13 and J is TRBJ2-1, with no clear D. The V gene's germline CDR1 is PRHDT and CDR2 FYEKMQ (reference sequence). Trimming left V 8 bases short and J 14 bases short, with 19 bases between. The CDR3 totals 12 residues.

A few counts support this clone. With a much larger clone just one base away, this may be a read error. The V call is TRBV29-1, the J call TRBJ2-1, with 12 bases matching TRBD2. Germline assignment: CDR1 SQVTM and CDR2 ANQGSEA. The trim removed 0 bases at V and 8 bases at J, leaving 14 bases unmatched. The CDR3 totals 18 residues. Here the CDR3 DNA reads TGCAGCGTTGAAGAGCCGACTAGCGGGAGCTCGGCGTACGATGAGCAGTTCTTC. Amino acid sequence: CSVEEPTSGSSAYDEQFF.

The chain recombines TRBV5-8 with TRBJ1-4; unclear D gene. The CDR3 consists of 14 residues. From germline, CDR1 is SGHTS and CDR2 YDEGEE. The V and J ends lost 0 bases and 8 bases respectively, with 11 bases between them. As DNA, the CDR3 is TGTGCCAGCAGCTTGGACACGTTACGAGAAAAACTGTTTTTT. As protein: CASSLDTLREKLFF.

In this sample, this clone turned up many times. The chain combines TRBV2 with TRBJ2-1, with 7 positions matching TRBD1. CDR1 and CDR2 from the germline V gene are SNHLY and FYNNEI. The CDR3 runs 16 residues. The V and J ends lost 6 bases and 5 bases, in that order; junction bases with no gene match: 13. DNA of the CDR3: TGTGCCAGCAGCATCACCGGGACAGTGGGGGACAATGAGCAGTTCTTC. As protein: CASSITGTVGDNEQFF. Full variable domain (missing parts from reference TRBV2 and TRBJ2-1): EPEVTQTPSHQVTQMGQEVILRCVPISNHLYFYWYRQILGQKVEFLVSFYNNEISEKSEIFDDQFSVERPDGSNFTLKIRSTKLEDSAMYFCASSITGTVGDNEQFFGPGTRLTVL.

This clone was found once. The chain couples TRBV7-8 to TRBJ1-2; 8 bases are a match to TRBD1. Germline CDR1 and CDR2: SGHVS and FQNEAQ. The CDR3 loop spans 14 amino acids. V was pared by 2 bases and J by 7 bases, with 6 bases of the junction left unmatched. The CDR3 loop reads CASSLSRTGRGYTF. DNA for the CDR3: TGTGCCAGCAGCTTATCAAGGACAGGGCGTGGCTACACCTTC.

The chain couples TRBV7-9 to TRBJ2-7; no definite D call. This CDR3 region has 15 residues. V was shortened by 1 base and J by 3 bases, with 13 bases between the two germline ends. The V gene's germline CDR1 is SEHNR and CDR2 FQNEAQ (reference sequence). The chain's CDR3 is CASSLDAYPLYEQYF. The CDR3 DNA reads as TGTGCCAGCAGCTTAGATGCGTACCCACTCTACGAGCAGTACTTC. The full variable domain, completed using reference TRBV7-9 and TRBJ2-7, is DTGVSQNPRHKITKRGQNVTFRCDPISEHNRLYWYRQTLGQGPEFLTYFQNEAQLEKSRLLSDRFSAERPKGSFSTLEIQRTEQGDSAMYLCASSLDAYPLYEQYFGPGTRLTVT.

Details on this clone: The same CDR3 is also encoded by other DNA sequences in this sample. The chain employs TRBV7-8 and TRBJ2-2; unclear D gene. The germline CDR1 and CDR2 sequences are SGHVS and FQNEAQ. V gave up 2 bases and J gave up 8 bases, with 3 bases separating them. The CDR3 is made up of 11 amino acids. CDR3 amino acids: CASSLSGELFF. In nucleotides, the CDR3 is TGTGCCAGCAGCTTATCTGGGGAGCTGTTTTTT.

This clone was detected ten times or more. The gene calls are TRBV28 and TRBJ1-2; tentative D call: TRBD1 (6 bases). V lost 5 bases to trimming and J lost 5 bases, with 15 bases between them. CDR1 and CDR2 from the germline V gene are MDHEN and SYDVKM. The CDR3 is 14 residues long. This CDR3 reads CASSGGGHFYGYTF. The CDR3, as DNA: TGTGCCAGCAGTGGGGGGGGACACTTTTATGGCTACACCTTC.

V is TRBV28 and J is TRBJ2-7; D is undetermined. CDR1 is MDHEN, CDR2 SYDVKM, per germline. The CDR3 covers 14 residues. The V end lost 8 bases, the J end lost 2 bases, and 16 bases lay between the germline ends. CDR3 sequence (DNA): TGTGCCAGCCGCTCCCCTGGAAGCCCCTACGAGCAGTACTTC. Amino acid sequence: CASRSPGSPYEQYF.

The rearrangement links TRBV7-6 to TRBJ2-7; D assignment may be TRBD1 or TRBD2 (5 bases each). The length of the CDR3 is 17 residues. Trimming removed 5 bases at V and 0 bases at J, with 20 bases between. Germline values: CDR1 SGHVS, CDR2 FNYEAQ. The DNA for the CDR3 is TGTGCCAGCAGCCCCCACATCGGGGCCTTGACCTCCTACGAGCAGTACTTC. Translated, it gives CASSPHIGALTSYEQYF.

The V and J genes are TRBV6-1 and TRBJ2-7; 8 bases match TRBD2. Germline V CDR1 and CDR2: MNHNS, SASEGT. The V gene end was trimmed by 2 bases and the J gene end by 11 bases; junction bases not matched to a gene: 11. The CDR3 covers 14 residues. CDR3 sequence: CASSEPGTRVLEYF. The CDR3 nucleotides are TGTGCCAGCAGTGAACCCGGGACTAGAGTGTTGGAGTACTTC.